The sequence of this T cell receptor (beta chain) was determined in a study of T cells in Graves' hyperthyroidism and ophthalmopathy. This clonotype was recorded at least ten times. The source material, RNA transcripts, was used to amplify TCR beta CDR3 regions. An initial round of RT-PCR targeting the TCR CDR3 relied on the HTBI primer set. TCRdb recomputed calls from the multiplex PCR reads with MiXCR, one row per CDR3 protein. The sample has 600,000 or so distinct CDR3 sequences, more than 14% seen once. This CDR3 is built from 12 residues. The V end was cut by 4 bases, the J end by 6 bases, with 9 bases between. The germline V gene has CDR1 MNHNS and CDR2 SASEGT. Disease lasting under 3 months, a NOSPECS grade of at least 4, and a Clinical Activity Score of at least 3 were features of the ophthalmopathy patients. An approximately 9.8 ml volume of fresh peripheral blood provided the PBMCs.

This TCR was sampled from a woman between 50 and 59 years old with Graves' ophthalmopathy. Sequences were obtained from blood. The V and J genes are TRBV6-1 and TRBJ1-2; TRBD1 might be the D (5 bases). The CDR3 is CASSGRGNGYTF. CDR3 nucleotide sequence: TGTGCCAGCAGTGGCCGGGGGAATGGCTACACCTTC.